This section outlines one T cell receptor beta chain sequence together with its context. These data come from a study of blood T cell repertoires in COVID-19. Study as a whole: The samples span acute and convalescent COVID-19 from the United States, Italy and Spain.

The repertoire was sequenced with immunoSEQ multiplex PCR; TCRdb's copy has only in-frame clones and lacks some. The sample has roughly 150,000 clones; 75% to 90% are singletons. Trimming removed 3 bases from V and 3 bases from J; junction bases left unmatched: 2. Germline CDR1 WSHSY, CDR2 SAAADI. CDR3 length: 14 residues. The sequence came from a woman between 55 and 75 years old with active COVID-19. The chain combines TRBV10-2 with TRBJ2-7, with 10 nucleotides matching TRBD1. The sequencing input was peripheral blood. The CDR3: CASSEGQGGYEQYF. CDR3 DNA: TGCGCCAGCAGTGAAGGACAGGGGGGCTACGAGCAGTACTTC.